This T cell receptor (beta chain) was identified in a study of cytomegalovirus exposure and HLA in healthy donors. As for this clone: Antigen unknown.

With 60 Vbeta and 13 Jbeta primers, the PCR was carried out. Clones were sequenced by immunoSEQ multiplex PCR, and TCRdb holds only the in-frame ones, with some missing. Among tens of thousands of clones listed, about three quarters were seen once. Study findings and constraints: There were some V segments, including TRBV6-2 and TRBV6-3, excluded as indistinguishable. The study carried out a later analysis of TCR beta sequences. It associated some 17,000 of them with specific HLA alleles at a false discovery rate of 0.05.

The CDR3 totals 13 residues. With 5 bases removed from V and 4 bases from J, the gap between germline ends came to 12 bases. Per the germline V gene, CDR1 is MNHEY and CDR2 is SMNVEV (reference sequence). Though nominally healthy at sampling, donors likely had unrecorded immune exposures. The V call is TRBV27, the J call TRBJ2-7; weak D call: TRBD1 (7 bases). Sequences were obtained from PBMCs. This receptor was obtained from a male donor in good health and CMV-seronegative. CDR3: CASSLRDSYEQYF. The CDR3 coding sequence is TGTGCCAGCAGTCTGCGGGACAGTTACGAGCAGTACTTC.